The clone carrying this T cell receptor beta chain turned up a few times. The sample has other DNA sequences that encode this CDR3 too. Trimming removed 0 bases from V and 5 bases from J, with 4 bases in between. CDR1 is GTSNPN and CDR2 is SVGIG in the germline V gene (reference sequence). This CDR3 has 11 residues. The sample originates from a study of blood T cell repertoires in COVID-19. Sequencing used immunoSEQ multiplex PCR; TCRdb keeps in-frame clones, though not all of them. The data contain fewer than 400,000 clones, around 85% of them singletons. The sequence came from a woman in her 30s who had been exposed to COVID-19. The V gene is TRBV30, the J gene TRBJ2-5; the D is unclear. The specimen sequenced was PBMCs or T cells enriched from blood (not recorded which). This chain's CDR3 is CAWSVLETQYF. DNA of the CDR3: TGTGCCTGGAGTGTACTGGAGACCCAGTACTTC.